These T cell receptor beta chains were read from a single sample in a study of regulatory T cells in long-lasting Graves disease. TCRdb re-called the multiplex PCR reads through MiXCR, storing one row per CDR3 protein. The sample contains under 350,000 distinct CDR3 sequences, 22% of which appear only once. This specimen consisted of peripheral blood mononuclear cells (PBMCs), obtained when the disease was refractory, from a patient treated with antithyroid drugs. The receptors were sampled from a female donor with Graves disease. The CDR3 runs from the conserved cysteine through the conserved F or W. A D gene is named only where the DNA matches it firmly. Size tells how often a clone was seen (once, few, many) or the class of an expanded clone, and some rows leave it out.

v_gene: TRBV24-1; abundance: few; j_gene: TRBJ1-5; d_gene: .; CDR3nt: TGTGCCACCAGTGATTACGATAGCAATCAGCCCCAGCATTTT; CDR3aa: CATSDYDSNQPQHF
v_gene: TRBV28; abundance: many; j_gene: TRBJ2-2; d_gene: .; CDR3nt: TGTGCCAGCAGTTTATGGGGGGCAAGGAGTGCCACCGGGGAGCTGTTTTTT; CDR3aa: CASSLWGARSATGELFF
v_gene: TRBV27; abundance: few; j_gene: TRBJ2-7; d_gene: TRBD2; CDR3nt: TGTGCCAGCAGTCCCTTAGCGGGAGGCGGCTACGAGCAGTACTTC; CDR3aa: CASSPLAGGGYEQYF
v_gene: TRBV7-2; abundance: many; j_gene: TRBJ2-7; d_gene: TRBD2; CDR3nt: TGTGCCAGCAGCTTAGTAGGGGGGCTAGCGGGAGGCTACGAGCAGTACTTC; CDR3aa: CASSLVGGLAGGYEQYF
v_gene: TRBV9; abundance: many; j_gene: TRBJ2-5; d_gene: .; CDR3nt: TGTGCCAGCAGTGTACGGGACCGAAAAGAGACCCAGTACTTC; CDR3aa: CASSVRDRKETQYF
v_gene: TRBV20-1; abundance: .; j_gene: TRBJ1-1; d_gene: .; CDR3nt: TGCAGTGCTAGAGGACCCGAAGTGAACACTGAAGCTTTCTTT; CDR3aa: CSARGPEVNTEAFF
v_gene: TRBV5-6; abundance: .; j_gene: TRBJ2-5; d_gene: .; CDR3nt: TGTGCCAGCAGCTTGATCAGGGTGGGGGAGACCCAGTACTTC; CDR3aa: CASSLIRVGETQYF
v_gene: TRBV6-1; abundance: many; j_gene: TRBJ2-5; d_gene: .; CDR3nt: TGTGCCAGCAGTGCGGGGGCACCTCCGGAGACCCAGTACTTC; CDR3aa: CASSAGAPPETQYF
v_gene: TRBV7-2; abundance: .; j_gene: TRBJ2-3; d_gene: .; CDR3nt: TGTGCCAGCAGCTCGAGAGCCTCTACACTCGTCACAGATACGCAGTATTTT; CDR3aa: CASSSRASTLVTDTQYF
v_gene: TRBV2; abundance: many; j_gene: TRBJ1-2; d_gene: .; CDR3nt: TGTGCCAGCAGTGAGGAGACCTATGGCTACACCTTC; CDR3aa: CASSEETYGYTF